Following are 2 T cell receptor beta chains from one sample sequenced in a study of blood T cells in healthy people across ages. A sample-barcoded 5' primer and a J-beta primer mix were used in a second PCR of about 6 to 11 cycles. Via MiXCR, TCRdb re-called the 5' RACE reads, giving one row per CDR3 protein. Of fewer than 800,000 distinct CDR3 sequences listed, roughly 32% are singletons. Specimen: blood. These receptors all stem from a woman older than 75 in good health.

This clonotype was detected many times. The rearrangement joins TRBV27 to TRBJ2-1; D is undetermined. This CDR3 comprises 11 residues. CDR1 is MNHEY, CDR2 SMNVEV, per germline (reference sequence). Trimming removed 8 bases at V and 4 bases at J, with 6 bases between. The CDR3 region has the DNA TGTGCCAGCGCCGGATACAATGAGCAGTTCTTC. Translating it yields CASAGYNEQFF.

CDR3 loop: CSARSPPLAGGRKETQYF. The CDR3 DNA follows: TGCAGTGCTAGATCCCCCCCACTAGCGGGGGGCCGCAAAGAGACCCAGTACTTC. This rearrangement joins TRBV20-1 to TRBJ2-5; 12 bases fit TRBD2. The CDR3 consists of 18 residues. V shed 2 bases and J 3 bases; nucleotides not matched to a gene: 13. Germline lookup yields CDR1 DFQATT and CDR2 SNEGSKA (reference sequence).